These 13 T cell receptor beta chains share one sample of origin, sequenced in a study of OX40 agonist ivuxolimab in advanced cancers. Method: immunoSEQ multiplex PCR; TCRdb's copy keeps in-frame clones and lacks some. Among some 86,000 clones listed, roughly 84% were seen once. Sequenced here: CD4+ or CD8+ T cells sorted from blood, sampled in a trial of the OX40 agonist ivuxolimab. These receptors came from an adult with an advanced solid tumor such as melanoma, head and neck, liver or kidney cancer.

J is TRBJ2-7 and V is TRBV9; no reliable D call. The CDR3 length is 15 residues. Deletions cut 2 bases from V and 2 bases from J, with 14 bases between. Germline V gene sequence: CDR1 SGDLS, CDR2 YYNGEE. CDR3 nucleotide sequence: TGTGCCAGCAGCGTTACGACTCAAAGTACCTACGAGCAGTACTTC. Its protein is CASSVTTQSTYEQYF.

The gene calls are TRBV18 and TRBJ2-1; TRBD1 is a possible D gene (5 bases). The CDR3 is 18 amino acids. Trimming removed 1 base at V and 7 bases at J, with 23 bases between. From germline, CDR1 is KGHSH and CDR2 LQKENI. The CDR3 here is CASSPLMQGGRVTNEQFF. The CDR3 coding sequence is TGTGCCAGCTCACCACTAATGCAGGGTGGGCGTGTTACAAATGAGCAGTTCTTC.

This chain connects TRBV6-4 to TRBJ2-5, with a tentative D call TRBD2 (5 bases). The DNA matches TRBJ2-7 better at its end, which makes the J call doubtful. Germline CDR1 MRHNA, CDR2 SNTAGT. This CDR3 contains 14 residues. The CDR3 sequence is CALIWTGREYEQYF. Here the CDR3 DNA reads TGTGCCTTAATTTGGACCGGACGGGAATACGAGCAGTACTTC.

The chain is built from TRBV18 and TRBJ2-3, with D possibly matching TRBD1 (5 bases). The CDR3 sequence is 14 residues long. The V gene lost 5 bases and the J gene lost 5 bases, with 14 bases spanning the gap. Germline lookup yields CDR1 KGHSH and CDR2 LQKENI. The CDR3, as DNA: TGTGCCAGCTCATGGAAAGGGGCAGGAGATACGCAGTATTTT. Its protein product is CASSWKGAGDTQYF.

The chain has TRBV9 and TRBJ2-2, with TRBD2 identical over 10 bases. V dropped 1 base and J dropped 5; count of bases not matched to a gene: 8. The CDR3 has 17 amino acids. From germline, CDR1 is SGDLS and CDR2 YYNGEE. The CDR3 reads CASSVYASGRDTGELFF. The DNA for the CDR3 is TGTGCCAGCAGCGTATATGCTAGCGGGAGAGATACCGGGGAGCTGTTTTTT.

The chain's CDR3 is CASRKQGVHNEQFF. DNA for the CDR3: TGTGCCAGCAGGAAACAGGGGGTCCACAATGAGCAGTTCTTC. V and J are TRBV2 and TRBJ2-1, with 8 bases lining up with TRBD1. The CDR3 consists of 14 residues. V was pared by 6 bases and J by 5 bases, with 6 bases of the junction left unmatched. Per germline, CDR1 SNHLY and CDR2 FYNNEI. Supplemented by reference TRBV2 and TRBJ2-1, the full variable domain reads EPEVTQTPSHQVTQMGQEVILRCVPISNHLYFYWYRQILGQKVEFLVSFYNNEISEKSEIFDDQFSVERPDGSNFTLKIRSTKLEDSAMYFCASRKQGVHNEQFFGPGTRLTVL.

DNA of the CDR3: TGTGCCAGCAGCGTAGGGCGGGGCCCGTACGAGCAGTACTTC. It translates to CASSVGRGPYEQYF. This chain links TRBV9 with TRBJ2-7; tentatively, D is TRBD2 (6 bases). Between the trimmed V and J ends, which lost 0 bases and 4 bases, there was a span of 11 bases. Germline-derived CDR1 and CDR2 are SGDLS and YYNGEE. CDR3 length: 14 amino acids.

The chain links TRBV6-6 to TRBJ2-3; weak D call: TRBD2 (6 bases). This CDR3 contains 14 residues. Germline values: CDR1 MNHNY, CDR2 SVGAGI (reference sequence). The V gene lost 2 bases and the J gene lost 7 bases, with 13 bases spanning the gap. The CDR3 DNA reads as TGTGCCAGCAGTTACACCGGCGGGATGAATACGCAGTATTTT. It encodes CASSYTGGMNTQYF.

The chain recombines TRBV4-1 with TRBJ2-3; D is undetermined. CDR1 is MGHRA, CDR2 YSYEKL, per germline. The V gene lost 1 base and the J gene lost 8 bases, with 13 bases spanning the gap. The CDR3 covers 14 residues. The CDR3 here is CASSQGAQVGTQYF. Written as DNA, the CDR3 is TGCGCCAGCAGCCAAGGGGCCCAAGTAGGTACGCAGTATTTT.

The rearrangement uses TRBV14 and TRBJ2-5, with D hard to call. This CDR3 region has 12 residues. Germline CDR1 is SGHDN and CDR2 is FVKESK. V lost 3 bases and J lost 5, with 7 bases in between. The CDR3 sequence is CASSQLRETQYF. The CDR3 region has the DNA TGTGCCAGCAGCCAGCTACGGGAGACCCAGTACTTC.

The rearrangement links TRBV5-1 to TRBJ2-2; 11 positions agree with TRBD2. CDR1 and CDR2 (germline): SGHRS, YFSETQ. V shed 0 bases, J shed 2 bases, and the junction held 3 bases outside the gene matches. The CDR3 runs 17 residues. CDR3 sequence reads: CASSLALAGANTGELFF. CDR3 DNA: TGCGCCAGCAGCTTGGCACTAGCGGGAGCTAACACCGGGGAGCTGTTTTTT.

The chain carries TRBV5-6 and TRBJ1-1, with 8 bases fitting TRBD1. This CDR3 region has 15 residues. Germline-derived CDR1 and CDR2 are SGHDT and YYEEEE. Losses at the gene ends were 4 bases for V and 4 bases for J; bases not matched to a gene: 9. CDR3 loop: CASSTGQGWGTEAFF. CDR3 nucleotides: TGTGCCAGCAGCACTGGACAGGGTTGGGGCACTGAAGCTTTCTTT.

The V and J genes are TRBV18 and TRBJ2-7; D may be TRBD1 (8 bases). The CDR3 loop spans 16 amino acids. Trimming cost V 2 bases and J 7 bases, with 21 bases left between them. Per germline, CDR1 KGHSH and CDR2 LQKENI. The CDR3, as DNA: TGTGCCAGCTCACCATTTCCACAGGGGGGGGATGAGGAGCAGTACTTC. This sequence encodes CASSPFPQGGDEEQYF.